These 27 T cell receptor beta chains were all obtained from the same sample, sequenced in a study of blood T cells in healthy people across ages. The second PCR ran about 6 to 12 cycles with a sample-barcoded 5' primer and J-beta primers. TCRdb redid the calling of the 5' RACE reads with MiXCR, one entry per CDR3 protein. The sample yields about a million distinct CDR3 sequences, under 50% seen once. Sequencing was done on a sample of blood. These receptor sequences come from a young man in good health.

The genes are TRBV20-1 and TRBJ1-6, with 10 bases aligning to TRBD1. The CDR3 is 15 residues long. With 5 bases clipped from V and 7 bases from J, the junction kept 8 bases outside the gene matches. Germline V CDR1 and CDR2: DFQATT, SNEGSKA (reference sequence). Written as DNA, the CDR3 is TGCAGTGCTGCCGGGACAGGGGCGTTCAATTCACCCCTCCACTTT. Residues: CSAAGTGAFNSPLHF.

V gene TRBV28 combines with J gene TRBJ2-1, with a weak D call TRBD1 (7 bases). The V gene's germline CDR1 is MDHEN and CDR2 SYDVKM. V was pared by 6 bases and J by 6 bases, with 18 bases between. The CDR3 covers 15 residues. CDR3 sequence: CASRVRQGLFNEQFF. In DNA form, the CDR3 reads TGTGCCAGCAGGGTCCGACAGGGACTTTTCAATGAGCAGTTCTTC.

The chain joins TRBV6-1 to TRBJ1-5; no clear D. The CDR3 consists of 15 residues. The germline gives CDR1 MNHNS, CDR2 SASEGT. Trimming removed 2 bases from V and 4 bases from J, with 12 bases in between. Written as DNA, the CDR3 is TGTGCCAGCAGTGAATCGTTGGCTTTGAATCAGCCCCAGCATTTT. It is translated as CASSESLALNQPQHF.

This clonotype was counted at least ten times. The chain joins TRBV7-2 to TRBJ1-5, with 7 bases that match TRBD1. V gave up 4 bases and J gave up 6 bases; unmatched junction bases: 3. The CDR3 has 13 amino acids. CDR1 is SGHTA and CDR2 is FQGNSA in the germline V gene. The CDR3 sequence is CASSYRGGQPQHF. CDR3 nucleotides: TGTGCCAGCAGCTACAGGGGAGGTCAGCCCCAGCATTTT. Looking up the rest from reference TRBV7-2 and TRBJ1-5 gives the full variable domain: GAGVSQSPSNKVTEKGKDVELRCDPISGHTALYWYRQSLGQGLEFLIYFQGNSAPDKSGLPSDRFSAERTGGSVSTLTIQRTQQEDSAVYLCASSYRGGQPQHFGDGTRLSIL.

The CDR3 sequence is CATSDFGQGNNEQFF. In nucleotides, the CDR3 is TGTGCCACCAGTGATTTCGGACAGGGCAACAATGAGCAGTTCTTC. The chain has TRBV24-1 and TRBJ2-1, with 8 positions matching TRBD1. The CDR3 loop spans 15 amino acids. V was clipped by 1 base and J by 5 bases; unmatched bases: 3. The germline gives CDR1 KGHDR, CDR2 SFDVKD.

The J gene is TRBJ1-5, the V gene TRBV6-2 or TRBV6-3, with D possibly matching TRBD1 (5 bases). This CDR3 has 15 residues. With 2 bases removed from V and 3 bases from J, the gap between germline ends came to 11 bases. Germline-derived CDR1 and CDR2 are MNHEY and SVGEGT. DNA of the CDR3: TGTGCCAGCAGTTACCTCGGACACCCCAATCAGCCCCAGCATTTT. Translating gives CASSYLGHPNQPQHF.

The V call is TRBV2, the J call TRBJ2-3; the match to TRBD2 covers 10 bases. V was clipped by 3 bases and J by 3 bases; unmatched bases: 0. This CDR3 comprises 14 residues. The germline CDR1 and CDR2 sequences are SNHLY and FYNNEI. The CDR3 DNA is TGTGCCAGCAGTGATAGCGGGGGGACAGATACGCAGTATTTT. Its protein is CASSDSGGTDTQYF.

V and J are TRBV9 and TRBJ2-4, with 8 nucleotides matching TRBD2. CDR1 and CDR2 (germline): SGDLS, YYNGEE. The ends lost 3 bases at V and 0 bases at J; junction bases unmatched: 8. The CDR3 extends over 17 amino acids. The CDR3 here is CASSGSVAGKAKNIQYF. The CDR3 bases are TGTGCCAGCAGCGGTTCGGTAGCGGGAAAAGCCAAAAACATTCAGTACTTC.

This clonotype came up a few times. The chain has TRBV18 and TRBJ1-1, with D perhaps TRBD1 (5 bases). The CDR3 covers 15 residues. Trimming removed 4 bases from V and 1 base from J, with 13 bases in between. Germline V CDR1 and CDR2: KGHSH, LQKENI. Here the CDR3 DNA reads TGTGCCAGCTCACTAACGAGGCAGGGGAACACTGAAGCTTTCTTT. Protein product: CASSLTRQGNTEAFF.

This clonotype was counted a few times. The V gene is TRBV7-2, the J gene TRBJ2-5; TRBD2 matches at 12 bases. V lost 0 bases, J lost 13 bases, and 3 bases stayed unmatched. The CDR3 loop spans 13 amino acids. Germline V gene lookup returns CDR1 SGHTA and CDR2 FQGNSA. The CDR3 DNA reads as TGTGCCAGCAGCTTAGCGACTAGCGGGAGATGGTACTTC. Protein sequence: CASSLATSGRWYF.

Only a few counts were recorded for this clonotype. Here the CDR3 DNA reads TGTGCCAGCAGCTTACGTAGCATACAGCTCTATAATTCACCCCTCCACTTT. It specifies CASSLRSIQLYNSPLHF. This chain joins TRBV7-2 and TRBJ1-6; D gene uncertain. CDR1 and CDR2 from the germline V gene are SGHTA and FQGNSA. This CDR3 comprises 17 residues. Trimming cost V 2 bases and J 3 bases, with 14 bases left between them.

The CDR3 reads CAISDSQGDREKLFF. The CDR3 DNA reads TGTGCCATCAGTGATTCACAGGGGGATCGTGAAAAACTGTTTTTT. The rearrangement uses TRBV10-3 and TRBJ1-4, with TRBD1 matching over 8 bases. V gave up 3 bases and J gave up 7 bases; unmatched junction bases: 7. This CDR3 spans 15 amino acids. Germline lookup yields CDR1 ENHRY and CDR2 SYGVKD.

The table lists this clonotype with a few counts. This chain links TRBV24-1 with TRBJ2-5, with 8 nucleotides matching TRBD1. The CDR3 runs 16 residues. Germline V gene data show CDR1 as KGHDR and CDR2 as SFDVKD. The ends lost 4 bases at V and 1 base at J; junction bases unmatched: 7. The DNA for the CDR3 is TGTGCCACCAGTGAATCCGACAGGGGCTTCCAAGAGACCCAGTACTTC. As protein: CATSESDRGFQETQYF.

The chain has TRBV28 and TRBJ1-1; a weak D match, TRBD1 (5 bases). This CDR3 has 14 residues. The V gene's germline CDR1 is MDHEN and CDR2 SYDVKM. Trimming pared 6 bases from V and 0 bases from J, leaving 11 bases between. CDR3 sequence: CASRATVLNTEAFF. As DNA, the CDR3 is TGTGCCAGCAGAGCGACAGTACTGAACACTGAAGCTTTCTTT.

The chain carries TRBV7-2 and TRBJ2-5; D might be TRBD1 or TRBD2, each matching 5 bases. CDR1 is SGHTA, CDR2 FQGNSA, per germline. Trimming pared 1 base from V and 4 bases from J, leaving 10 bases between. This CDR3 comprises 14 residues. In DNA form, the CDR3 reads TGTGCCAGCAGCTTAGGTCTTGGGGGAGAGACCCAGTACTTC. It specifies CASSLGLGGETQYF. The entire variable domain, with the rest obtained from reference TRBV7-2 and TRBJ2-5, is as follows: GAGVSQSPSNKVTEKGKDVELRCDPISGHTALYWYRQSLGQGLEFLIYFQGNSAPDKSGLPSDRFSAERTGGSVSTLTIQRTQQEDSAVYLCASSLGLGGETQYFGPGTRLLVL.

This sequence joins TRBV12-3 or TRBV12-4 and TRBJ2-3; 10 bases fit TRBD1. Unmatched junction bases numbered 5, after V lost 2 bases and J lost 3 bases. This CDR3 spans 16 amino acids. The CDR3 nucleotides read TGTGCCAGCAGTTTAAGGCGACAGGGGGCAACAGATACGCAGTATTTT. Amino acid sequence: CASSLRRQGATDTQYF.

A few counts support this clonotype. The chain combines TRBV4-1 with TRBJ1-2, with TRBD1 identical over 7 bases. Germline V gives CDR1 MGHRA, CDR2 YSYEKL. This CDR3 has 13 residues. The junction had 7 bases not matched to a gene; V was cut back by 8 bases and J by 4 bases. CDR3 region: CASGLGTAYGYTF. The CDR3 nucleotides are TGCGCCAGCGGGCTAGGGACAGCCTATGGCTACACCTTC.

The chain combines TRBV7-6 with TRBJ2-1; TRBD1 aligns across 9 bases. CDR1 SGHVS and CDR2 FNYEAQ come from the germline V gene. The trim removed 4 bases at V and 8 bases at J, leaving 12 bases unmatched. This CDR3 has 16 amino acids. CDR3 coding DNA: TGTGCCAGCAGCTCGGCACTCGGGACAGGGAACCATGAGCAGTTCTTC. It specifies CASSSALGTGNHEQFF.

With respect to this clonotype: A junction end diverges from the germline sequence, so it may reflect a read error. This chain uses TRBV25-1 with TRBJ2-5; no reliable D call. The CDR3 has 12 amino acids. CDR1 MGHDK and CDR2 SYGVNS come from the germline V gene. CDR3 region: CTSKVVSNEQYF. The CDR3 DNA reads TGTACCAGCAAGGTGGTCAGCAATGAGCAGTACTTC.

This clonotype was seen a few times. The chain employs TRBV27 and TRBJ1-4; possible D gene TRBD1, 6 bases. Per the germline V gene, CDR1 is MNHEY and CDR2 is SMNVEV (reference sequence). This CDR3 region has 14 residues. Trimming cost V 10 bases and J 5 bases, with 17 bases left between them. The CDR3 loop reads CATRGGALNEKLFF. The CDR3 DNA is TGTGCCACCCGAGGGGGGGCGCTCAATGAAAAACTGTTTTTT.

The chain recombines TRBV12-3 or TRBV12-4 with TRBJ2-3, with 7 bases identical to TRBD2. Unmatched junction bases numbered 5, after V lost 3 bases and J lost 2 bases. The CDR3 spans 15 residues. The CDR3, as DNA: TGTGCCAGCAGTTTGGGAGGGGACCACACAGATACGCAGTATTTT. This translates into CASSLGGDHTDTQYF.

This clonotype has more than one count but fewer than ten. The J gene is TRBJ2-3, the V gene TRBV5-1, with D tentatively TRBD2 (5 bases). In germline, CDR1 is SGHRS, CDR2 YFSETQ. The CDR3 extends over 14 amino acids. V lost 0 bases and J lost 5, with 10 bases in between. In nucleotides, the CDR3 is TGCGCCAGCAGCTTGGGGTTGGGAGAAGATACGCAGTATTTT. Encoded protein: CASSLGLGEDTQYF.

This clonotype was seen a handful of times. The chain uses TRBV2 and TRBJ1-5, with unresolved D. Germline lookup yields CDR1 SNHLY and CDR2 FYNNEI. The V and J ends lost 7 bases and 1 base respectively, with 14 bases between them. This CDR3 region has 15 residues. CDR3 bases: TGTGCCAGCACAGATACGGGGTTCAGCAATCAGCCCCAGCATTTT. This sequence encodes CASTDTGFSNQPQHF.

The chain is built from TRBV3-1 and TRBJ2-2; the D gene is possibly TRBD2 (6 bases). Germline CDR1 and CDR2: LGHDT and YNNKEL (reference sequence). V was clipped by 1 base and J by 7 bases, with 13 bases between them. This CDR3 is built from 15 residues. The CDR3 here is CASSQGREVVGELFF. CDR3 in DNA: TGTGCCAGCAGCCAAGGCAGGGAGGTAGTCGGGGAGCTGTTTTTT.

This clonotype was seen once. The J gene is TRBJ2-7, the V gene TRBV6-1; D gene ambiguous. V was shortened by 7 bases and J by 2 bases, with 12 bases between the two germline ends. Germline assignment: CDR1 MNHNS and CDR2 SASEGT. This CDR3 comprises 13 residues. CDR3 region: CASTLVEPYEQYF. Written as DNA, the CDR3 is TGTGCCAGCACCCTCGTGGAGCCCTACGAGCAGTACTTC.

This clonotype was detected only a few times. V is TRBV6-5 and J is TRBJ2-1; no clear D. Looked up from germline, CDR1 is MNHEY and CDR2 is SVGAGI. This CDR3 has 11 amino acids. The V and J ends lost 6 bases and 10 bases respectively, with 10 bases between them. CDR3 sequence reads: CASSSRREQFF. CDR3 DNA: TGTGCCAGCAGCTCCCGGCGAGAGCAGTTCTTC.

This clonotype was counted a few times. The rearrangement joins TRBV2 to TRBJ2-3, with TRBD2 as a possible D gene (6 bases). V lost 8 bases and J lost 3, with 9 bases in between. This CDR3 comprises 12 residues. The V gene's germline CDR1 is SNHLY and CDR2 FYNNEI. CDR3 DNA sequence: TGTGCCAGCGCTGCGGGGACAGATACGCAGTATTTT. Encoded protein: CASAAGTDTQYF.